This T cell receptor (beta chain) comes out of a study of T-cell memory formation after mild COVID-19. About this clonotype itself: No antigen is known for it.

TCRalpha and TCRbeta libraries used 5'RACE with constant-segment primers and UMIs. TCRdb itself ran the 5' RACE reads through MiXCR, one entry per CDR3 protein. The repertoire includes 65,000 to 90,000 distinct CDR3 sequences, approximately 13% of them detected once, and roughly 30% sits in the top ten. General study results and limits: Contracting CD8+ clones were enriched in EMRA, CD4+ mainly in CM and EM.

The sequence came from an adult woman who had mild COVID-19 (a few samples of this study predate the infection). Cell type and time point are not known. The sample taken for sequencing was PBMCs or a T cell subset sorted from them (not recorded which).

CDR3 DNA: TGCGCCAGCAGCCAATTAACAACCGAAGACTCAGGACGGGAAGCTTTCTTT. As protein: CASSQLTTEDSGREAFF. V and J are TRBV4-1 and TRBJ1-1; D gene uncertain. The CDR3 loop spans 17 amino acids. V was shortened by 2 bases and J by 8 bases, with 24 bases between the two germline ends. Per the germline V gene, CDR1 is MGHRA and CDR2 is YSYEKL.